This T cell receptor beta chain originates from a study of cytomegalovirus exposure and HLA in healthy donors. Study overall: Findings of an earlier analysis included some 120 million unique TCR beta sequences from 190 million or so T cells. Ancestry clustering placed more than 65% of a few hundred genotyped donors in the Caucasian-associated cluster.

General observations from the study: One variant, a missense change in DCLRE1C, was linked in a later analysis to TCR beta V- and J-gene trimming. TRBV6-2, TRBV6-3 and other indistinguishable V segments were excluded.

This clone was picked up a small number of times. Its antigen is still unknown. CDR3 length: 13 amino acids. Trimming took off 4 bases at V and 7 bases at J, with 12 bases between the two ends. CDR1 SGHDT and CDR2 YYEEEE come from the germline V gene. It was with 60 Vbeta and 13 Jbeta primers that the PCR ran. Libraries were prepared by immunoSEQ multiplex PCR; TCRdb keeps only in-frame clonotypes and omits some of them. The table includes about 120,000 clones, 75% detected once. Specimen: PBMCs. The clonotype originates from a woman in her forties in good health and CMV-seropositive. The rearrangement joins TRBV5-6 to TRBJ2-1; D may be TRBD2 (5 bases). CDR3 nucleotides: TGTGCCAGCAGCATAGATCTAGCAAATGAGCAGTTCTTC. This gives the protein CASSIDLANEQFF.